The clone carrying this T cell receptor (beta chain) appeared many times. Using RNA transcripts, the TCR beta CDR3 regions were amplified. First-round RT-PCR with HTBI primers preceded a second-round multiplex PCR. One entry per CDR3 protein, called by TCRdb with MiXCR from the multiplex PCR reads. The data show about 220,000 distinct CDR3 sequences, around a fifth seen once. Trimming took 7 bases from V and 3 from J, leaving 10 bases between them. Germline values: CDR1 SEHNR, CDR2 FQNEAQ (reference sequence). This CDR3 is built from 14 residues. This specimen belongs to a study of Graves' ophthalmopathy and Graves' hyperthyroidism.

This chain joins TRBV7-9 and TRBJ2-6, with D perhaps matching TRBD1 (5 bases). Material for sequencing was peripheral blood. The TCR originated in a woman between 45 and 60 years old with Graves' ophthalmopathy. CDR3 loop: CASTGPDGANVLTF. In DNA form, the CDR3 reads TGTGCCAGCACAGGGCCAGATGGGGCCAACGTCCTGACTTTC.